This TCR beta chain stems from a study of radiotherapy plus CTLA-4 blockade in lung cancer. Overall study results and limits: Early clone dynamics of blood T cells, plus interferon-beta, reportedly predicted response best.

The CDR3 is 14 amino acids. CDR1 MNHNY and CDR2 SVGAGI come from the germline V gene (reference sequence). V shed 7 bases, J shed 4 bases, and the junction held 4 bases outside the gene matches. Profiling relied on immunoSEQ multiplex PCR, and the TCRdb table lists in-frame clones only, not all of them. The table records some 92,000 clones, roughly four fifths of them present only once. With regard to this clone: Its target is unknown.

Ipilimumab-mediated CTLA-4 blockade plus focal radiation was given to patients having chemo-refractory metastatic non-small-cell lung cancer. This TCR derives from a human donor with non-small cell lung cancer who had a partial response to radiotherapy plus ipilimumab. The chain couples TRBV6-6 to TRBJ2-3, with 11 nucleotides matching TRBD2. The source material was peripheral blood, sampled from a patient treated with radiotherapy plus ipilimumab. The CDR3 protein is CASTLGLAADTQYF. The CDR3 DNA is TGTGCCAGCACCCTGGGACTAGCGGCAGATACGCAGTATTTT.